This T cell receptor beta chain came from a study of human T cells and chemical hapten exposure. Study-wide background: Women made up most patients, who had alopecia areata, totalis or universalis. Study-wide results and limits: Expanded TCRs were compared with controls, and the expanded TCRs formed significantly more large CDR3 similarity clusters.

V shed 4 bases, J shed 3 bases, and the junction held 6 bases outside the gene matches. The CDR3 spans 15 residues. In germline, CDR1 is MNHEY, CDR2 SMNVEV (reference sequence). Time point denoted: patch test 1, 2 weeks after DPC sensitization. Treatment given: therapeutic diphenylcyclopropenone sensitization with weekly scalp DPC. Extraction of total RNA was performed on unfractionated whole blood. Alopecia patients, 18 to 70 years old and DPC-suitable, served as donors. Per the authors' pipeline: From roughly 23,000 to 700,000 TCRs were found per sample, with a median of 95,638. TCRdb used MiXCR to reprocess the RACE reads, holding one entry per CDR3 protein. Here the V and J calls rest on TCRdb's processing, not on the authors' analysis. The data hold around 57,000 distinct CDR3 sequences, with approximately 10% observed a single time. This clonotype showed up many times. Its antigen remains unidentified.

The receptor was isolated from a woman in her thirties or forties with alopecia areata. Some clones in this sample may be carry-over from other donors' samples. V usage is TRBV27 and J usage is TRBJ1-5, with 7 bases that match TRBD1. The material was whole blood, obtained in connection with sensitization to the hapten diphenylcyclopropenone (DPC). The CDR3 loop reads CASSYTGTVNQPQHF. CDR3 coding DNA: TGTGCCAGCAGTTACACCGGGACAGTCAATCAGCCCCAGCATTTT.